This entry describes one T cell receptor beta chain. Its antigen remains undetermined. No base quality values were provided; no much bigger clone lies one nucleotide off. To sequence the TCRbeta CDR3 region, genomic DNA was isolated from the sorted cells. TCRbeta CDR3 regions were sequenced using the immunoSEQ Assay. Held by TCRdb, this immuneACCESS table contains in-frame sequences only and omits some clones. Under half of the omission traces to an unresolved V gene where checked; the cause of the rest is unknown. This sample is represented by about 63,000 clones; 88% of them were singletons. The ten largest clones represent about 0.8% of the sample. This sample stems from a study of OX40 agonist ivuxolimab in advanced cancers. Background for the entire study: The costimulatory receptor OX40 (CD134) was targeted by ivuxolimab, a fully human IgG2 agonistic monoclonal antibody. Intravenous ivuxolimab was administered to patients every 2 weeks at six dose levels: 0.01, 0.1, 0.3, 1.5, 3 and 10 mg/kg. Of the roughly 52 dose-escalation patients, hepatocellular carcinoma was present in approximately 20, melanoma in around 15, renal cell carcinoma in 9 and head and neck cancer in 9. A male proportion of roughly 80% and a mean age of 60 years, ranging from roughly 23 to 80, were recorded for the dose-escalation cohort. Prior anti-PD-1, anti-PD-L1 or anti-CTLA-4 therapy was permitted, and checkpoint inhibitors had been received by approximately 39% of dose-escalation patients. Partial responses occurred in three dose-escalation patients, of whom one had hepatocellular carcinoma and two had cutaneous melanoma. Peripheral TCRbeta sequencing aimed to test whether ivuxolimab altered TCR sequence diversity and caused clonal T-cell expansion. The monotherapy dose-escalation portion (N ≈ 55 patients) of the phase I ivuxolimab trial is reported in the paper.

Here is what the overall study found, with its caveats: Low levels of normalized T-cell clonal expansion were also seen in some patients who did not respond. At doses of 0.1 to 3.0 mg/kg, clonal expansion of both CD4+ and CD8+ blood T cells was observed from baseline to week 6. After ivuxolimab, more expanded clones were found on average in CD8+ T cells than in CD4+ T cells. In the 0.1-3.0 mg/kg groups, partial responders had among the lowest normalized peripheral clonal expansion, particularly in CD8+ T cells. The antigen specificity of the peripheral T cells that underwent clonal expansion was not determined.

Patients with autoimmune disease history or receiving systemic immunosuppression were excluded from the trial. Peripheral blood for TCR sequencing was collected from all dose cohorts at baseline, on cycle 4 day 1, and on cycle 7 day 1. Samples came from an open-label, multicenter, first-in-human phase I dose-escalation trial of ivuxolimab. The trial enrolled adults with locally advanced or metastatic head and neck squamous cell, hepatocellular, melanoma or renal cell carcinoma. CD4+ and CD8+ T cells were sorted separately from peripheral blood before TCR sequencing. This receptor was identified in an adult with an advanced solid tumor such as melanoma, head and neck, liver or kidney cancer. Sample: CD4+ or CD8+ T cells sorted from blood, taken in a trial of the OX40 agonist ivuxolimab.

CDR3 sequence: CASRGSPGSYNEQFF. The DNA sequence reads TGTGCCAGCAGGGGGAGTCCGGGCTCCTACAATGAGCAGTTCTTC. The V and J genes are TRBV11-1 and TRBJ2-1; matching of 5 bases hints at TRBD2 as the D gene. CDR1 and CDR2 are drawn from the germline V gene (reference sequence): SGHAT, FQDESV. From the cysteine up to the phenylalanine, the CDR3 has a length of 15 residues. The CDR3 DNA has 45 bases and is translated from base 1. At the junction V is shortened by 6 bases and J by 0 bases, with 12 bases in between.